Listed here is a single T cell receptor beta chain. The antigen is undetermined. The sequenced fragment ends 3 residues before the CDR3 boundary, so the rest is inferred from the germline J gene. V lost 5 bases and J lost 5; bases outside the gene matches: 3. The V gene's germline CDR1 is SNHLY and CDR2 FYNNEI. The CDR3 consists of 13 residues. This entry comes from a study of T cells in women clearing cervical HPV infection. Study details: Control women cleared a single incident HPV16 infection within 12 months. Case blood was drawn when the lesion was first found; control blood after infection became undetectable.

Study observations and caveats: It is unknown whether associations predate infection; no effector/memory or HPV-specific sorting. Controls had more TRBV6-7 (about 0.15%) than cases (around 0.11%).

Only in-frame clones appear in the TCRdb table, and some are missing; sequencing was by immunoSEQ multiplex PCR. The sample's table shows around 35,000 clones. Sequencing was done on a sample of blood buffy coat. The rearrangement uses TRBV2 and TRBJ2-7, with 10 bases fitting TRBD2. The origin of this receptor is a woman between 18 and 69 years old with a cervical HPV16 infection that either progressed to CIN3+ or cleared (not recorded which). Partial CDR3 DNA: TGTGCCAGCAGTACCGGGACTAGCGACGAG. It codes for CASSTGTSDE. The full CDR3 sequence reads CASSTGTSDEQYF. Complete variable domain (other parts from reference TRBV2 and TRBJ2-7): EPEVTQTPSHQVTQMGQEVILRCVPISNHLYFYWYRQILGQKVEFLVSFYNNEISEKSEIFDDQFSVERPDGSNFTLKIRSTKLEDSAMYFCASSTGTSDEQYFGPGTRLTVT.